Shown below are 5 T cell receptor beta chains from a single sample sequenced in a study of post-analysis software for immune sequencing data (dated by TCRdb to the mid-2010s). The receptor library was made with PCR. This sample was sequenced with an Illumina HiSeq 2500. To reduce PCR and sequencing biases, unique molecular identifiers were incorporated into the TCR beta cDNA libraries. In TCRdb, the public reads were trimmed at Q25 with fastp and aligned with MiXCR, with productive beta chains retained. For every CDR3 protein sequence, its rows merge into one entry that carries the most common genes and DNA. The sample table holds 750,000 to 950,000 distinct CDR3 sequences, of which around 42% were seen once. The ten top clones hold approximately 5% of the sample. Their recognized antigens are unknown. Study-wide findings and limitations: Significantly higher frequencies in patients than in controls were found for about five TRBV segments, including TRBV5-6, TRBV5-1 and TRBV20-1.

Sequencing used blood. These receptors originate from a girl aged 10-17 years with multiple sclerosis.

Concerning this clonotype itself: A junction boundary mismatches the germline segment, possibly from a read error. This chain links TRBV11-2 with TRBJ2-1; D unclear. The CDR3 covers 13 residues. Per germline, CDR1 SGHAT and CDR2 FQNNGV. The chain's CDR3 is CASSCSISNGQFF. The CDR3 DNA sequence: TGTGCCAGCAGCTGCAGCATCTCCAATGGGCAGTTCTTC.

The chain links TRBV7-3 to TRBJ1-5, with TRBD1 matching over 7 bases. This CDR3 is 15 amino acids long. Germline assignment: CDR1 SGHTA and CDR2 FQGTGA. The J segment lost 13 bases and the V segment lost 3 bases, leaving 15 bases of the junction unmatched. The CDR3 DNA is TGTGCCAGCAGCTTGATACCGGGACAGTTATCCCCACAGCATTTT. It translates to CASSLIPGQLSPQHF.

Note on this clonotype: Mismatch with germline at one junction end may stem from a read error. This chain joins TRBV20-1 and TRBJ2-3; 12 bases fit TRBD2. Germline-derived CDR1 and CDR2 are DFQATT and SNEGSKA (reference sequence). The CDR3 contains 16 residues. This CDR3 reads CSARRGLAGNTDTRYF. DNA of the CDR3: TGCAGTGCTCGACGAGGACTAGCGGGAAACACAGATACGCGGTATTTT.

This clonotype was seen a handful of times. This sequence joins TRBV5-1 and TRBJ2-6; 10 positions match TRBD2. Germline V CDR1 and CDR2: SGHRS, YFSETQ. The V and J ends lost 3 bases and 0 bases, in that order; junction bases with no gene match: 3. The CDR3 has 17 amino acids. CDR3 sequence: CASSYLAGASGANVLTF. In nucleotides, the CDR3 is TGCGCCAGCAGCTATCTAGCGGGGGCCTCTGGGGCCAACGTCCTGACTTTC. Full variable domain (outside the CDR3, taken from reference TRBV5-1 and TRBJ2-6): KAGVTQTPRYLIKTRGQQVTLSCSPISGHRSVSWYQQTPGQGLQFLFEYFSETQRNKGNFPGRFSGRQFSNSRSEMNVSTLELGDSALYLCASSYLAGASGANVLTFGAGSRLTVL.

The sample holds a few counts of this clonotype. This chain uses TRBV29-1 with TRBJ1-5; D possibly corresponds to TRBD1 (6 bases). Deletions cut 6 bases from V and 3 bases from J, with 12 bases between. The CDR3 loop spans 13 amino acids. Looked up from germline, CDR1 is SQVTM and CDR2 is ANQGSEA. CDR3 in DNA: TGCAGCGTAGCCGGGACAAACAATCAGCCCCAGCATTTT. Encoded protein: CSVAGTNNQPQHF.